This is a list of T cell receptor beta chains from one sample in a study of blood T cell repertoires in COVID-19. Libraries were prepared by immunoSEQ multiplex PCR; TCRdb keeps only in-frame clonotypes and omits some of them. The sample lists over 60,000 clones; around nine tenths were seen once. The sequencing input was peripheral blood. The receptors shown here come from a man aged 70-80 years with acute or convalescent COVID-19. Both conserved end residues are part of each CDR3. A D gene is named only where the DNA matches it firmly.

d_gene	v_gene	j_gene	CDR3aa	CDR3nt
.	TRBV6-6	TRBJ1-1	CASSYIDSLNTEAFF	TGTGCCAGCAGTTACATCGACAGCTTGAACACTGAAGCTTTCTTT
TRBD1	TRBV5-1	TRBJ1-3	CASSSTGTGVGNTIYF	TGCGCCAGCAGCTCAACCGGGACAGGGGTAGGAAACACCATATATTTT
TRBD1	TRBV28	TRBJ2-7	CASSLLFGTGWYEQYF	TGTGCCAGCAGTTTATTGTTTGGGACAGGGTGGTACGAGCAGTACTTC
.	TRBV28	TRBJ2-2	CASSLNTGELFF	TGTGCCAGCAGTCTTAACACCGGGGAGCTGTTTTTT
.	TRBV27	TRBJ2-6	CASRTGNSGANVLTF	TGTGCCAGCAGAACAGGGAACTCTGGGGCCAACGTCCTGACTTTC
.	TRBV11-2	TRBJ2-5	CASSNSGSGQETQYF	TGTGCCAGCAGCAATTCCGGGAGCGGTCAAGAGACCCAGTACTTC
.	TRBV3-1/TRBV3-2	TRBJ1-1	CASSQESGLRDTEAFF	TGTGCCAGCAGCCAAGAATCAGGGCTCCGGGACACTGAAGCTTTCTTT
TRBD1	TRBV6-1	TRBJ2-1	CASSEGGGQLSEGQFF	TGTGCCAGCAGTGAGGGTGGGGGACAGCTTAGCGAGGGGCAGTTCTTC
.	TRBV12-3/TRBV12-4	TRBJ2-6	CASSSWANVLTF	TGTGCCAGCAGTTCTTGGGCCAACGTCCTGACTTTC